A single sample gave rise to the 25 T cell receptor beta chains below, sequenced in a study of glioma-infiltrating T cells after dendritic cell vaccination. The method was immunoSEQ multiplex PCR; TCRdb's version includes in-frame clones alone and lacks a portion of them. Of 93,000 or so clones in the sample, roughly 83% were seen once. The starting material was blood, obtained before dendritic cell vaccination. These receptors were obtained from a human donor with glioblastoma.

This rearrangement joins TRBV20-1 to TRBJ2-1; D call uncertain. Germline V gene data show CDR1 as DFQATT and CDR2 as SNEGSKA (reference sequence). Trimming cost V 5 bases and J 8 bases, with 7 bases left between them. This CDR3 has 10 residues. CDR3 in amino acids: CSAARDEQFF. For the CDR3, the DNA is TGCAGTGCTGCCCGCGATGAGCAGTTCTTC.

The chain recombines TRBV5-5 with TRBJ2-1; D uncertain. In germline, CDR1 is SGHKS, CDR2 YYEKEE (reference sequence). V lost 6 bases and J lost 7, with 14 bases in between. The CDR3 covers 13 residues. The CDR3 DNA follows: TGTGCCAGCATTTTTGAGCTATTAAATGAGCAGTTCTTC. Translation gives CASIFELLNEQFF.

This clone was observed once. The genes are TRBV6-6 and TRBJ2-5; 8 nucleotides match TRBD1. V was pared by 8 bases and J by 5 bases, with 16 bases of the junction left unmatched. This CDR3 has 16 amino acids. CDR1 is MNHNY, CDR2 SVGAGI, per germline (reference sequence). The CDR3 reads CASVLRGTGGQETQYF. In DNA, the CDR3 is TGTGCCAGCGTCCTTCGGGGGACAGGCGGGCAGGAGACCCAGTACTTC.

This chain joins TRBV27 and TRBJ2-6, with 8 positions matching TRBD2. CDR1 is MNHEY, CDR2 SMNVEV, per germline (reference sequence). V shed 1 base and J 2 bases; nucleotides not matched to a gene: 10. This CDR3 region has 19 residues. This CDR3 reads CASSLWPPGGAAGANVLTF. As DNA, the CDR3 is TGTGCCAGCAGTTTATGGCCCCCGGGGGGGGCCGCTGGGGCCAACGTCCTGACTTTC.

The CDR3 loop is CSVSSGKETQYF. The DNA of the CDR3 is TGCAGCGTTTCTAGCGGGAAAGAGACCCAGTACTTC. This sequence joins TRBV29-1 and TRBJ2-5; 9 bases are shared with TRBD2. CDR1 and CDR2 from the germline V gene are SQVTM and ANQGSEA. Trimming removed 5 bases from V and 3 bases from J; junction bases left unmatched: 1. This CDR3 spans 12 amino acids.

This chain uses TRBV2 with TRBJ2-5; 16 positions match TRBD2. J lost 5 bases, V lost 7 bases, and 10 bases had no gene match. This CDR3 contains 17 residues. Germline V CDR1 and CDR2: SNHLY, FYNNEI. The CDR3 protein is CASTPPGLAGGWETQYF. The CDR3 DNA is TGTGCCAGCACCCCACCGGGACTAGCGGGAGGGTGGGAGACCCAGTACTTC. The complete variable domain, with remaining parts taken from reference TRBV2 and TRBJ2-5, reads EPEVTQTPSHQVTQMGQEVILRCVPISNHLYFYWYRQILGQKVEFLVSFYNNEISEKSEIFDDQFSVERPDGSNFTLKIRSTKLEDSAMYFCASTPPGLAGGWETQYFGPGTRLLVL.

The chain joins TRBV11-3 to TRBJ1-1; maybe TRBD1 (5 bases). The CDR3 contains 13 residues. Per the germline V gene, CDR1 is SGHNT and CDR2 is YENEEA. V lost 5 bases and J lost 7, with 14 bases in between. This CDR3 is CASSLTRGNEAFF. DNA of the CDR3: TGTGCCAGCAGCCTTACCCGGGGGAATGAAGCTTTCTTT.

This rearrangement joins TRBV14 to TRBJ2-6; TRBD2 might be the D (5 bases). The CDR3 is made up of 16 amino acids. With 0 bases removed from V and 0 bases from J, the gap between germline ends came to 6 bases. Germline V gene lookup returns CDR1 SGHDN and CDR2 FVKESK. CDR3 bases: TGTGCCAGCAGCCAAGACGGGGTCTCTGGGGCCAACGTCCTGACTTTC. This encodes CASSQDGVSGANVLTF.

The chain uses TRBV6-1 and TRBJ1-2, with D hard to call. Germline loops: CDR1 MNHNS, CDR2 SASEGT. Trimming removed 7 bases from V and 4 bases from J, with 7 bases in between. CDR3 length equals 11 residues. The CDR3 spells CASTLSYGYTF. The CDR3 coding sequence is TGTGCCAGCACGTTATCCTATGGCTACACCTTC.

This clone showed up just a few times. The J gene is TRBJ2-5, the V gene TRBV10-2; TRBD1 might be the D (5 bases). Trimming removed 3 bases at V and 4 bases at J, with 12 bases between. The CDR3 totals 14 residues. Looked up from germline, CDR1 is WSHSY and CDR2 is SAAADI. CDR3 protein: CASSDPTRGETQYF. CDR3 bases: TGCGCCAGCAGTGACCCGACAAGGGGAGAGACCCAGTACTTC.

The V and J genes are TRBV4-1 and TRBJ1-2, with D possibly TRBD1 on 5 matching bases. CDR1 and CDR2 (germline): MGHRA, YSYEKL. The CDR3 is 17 residues long. Trimming removed 5 bases at V and 0 bases at J, with 19 bases between. The CDR3 sequence: CASSGGIKARANYGYTF. CDR3 coding DNA: TGCGCCAGCAGCGGGGGGATTAAGGCTCGGGCTAACTATGGCTACACCTTC.

The genes are TRBV7-2 and TRBJ2-7; a weak D match, TRBD2 (6 bases). This CDR3 comprises 14 residues. Trimming took 1 base from V and 6 from J, leaving 13 bases between them. From germline, CDR1 is SGHTA and CDR2 FQGNSA. For the CDR3, the DNA is TGTGCCAGCAGCTTAGGACTAGTTTTCCGCGAGCAGTACTTC. Translation gives CASSLGLVFREQYF. The whole variable domain, remainder taken from reference TRBV7-2 and TRBJ2-7, is GAGVSQSPSNKVTEKGKDVELRCDPISGHTALYWYRQSLGQGLEFLIYFQGNSAPDKSGLPSDRFSAERTGGSVSTLTIQRTQQEDSAVYLCASSLGLVFREQYFGPGTRLTVT.

V and J are TRBV27 and TRBJ1-5; D is possibly TRBD1 (6 bases). The germline gives CDR1 MNHEY, CDR2 SMNVEV (reference sequence). Trimming stripped 5 bases from V and 0 bases from J, with 17 bases between. The CDR3 spans 17 residues. CDR3 sequence reads: CASSPERTVFSNQPQHF. The CDR3 DNA sequence: TGTGCCAGCAGTCCCGAACGGACAGTTTTTAGCAATCAGCCCCAGCATTTT.

The chain couples TRBV5-1 to TRBJ2-5, with 8 positions matching TRBD2. From germline, CDR1 is SGHRS and CDR2 YFSETQ. This CDR3 comprises 17 residues. V shed 0 bases, J shed 2 bases, and the junction held 9 bases outside the gene matches. The CDR3 sequence is CASSLGVLAEGQETQYF. The CDR3 coding sequence is TGCGCCAGCAGCTTGGGGGTACTAGCGGAAGGGCAAGAGACCCAGTACTTC.

The J gene is TRBJ1-4, the V gene TRBV6-1; possible D gene TRBD1, 6 bases. CDR3 length: 14 amino acids. Per germline, CDR1 MNHNS and CDR2 SASEGT. Trimming took off 5 bases at V and 4 bases at J, with 11 bases between the two ends. As DNA, the CDR3 is TGTGCCAGCAGTCGACAGGCCTATAATGAAAAACTGTTTTTT. This sequence encodes CASSRQAYNEKLFF.

The chain carries TRBV28 and TRBJ1-1, with D maybe TRBD1 (5 bases). This CDR3 region has 13 residues. Germline V gene lookup returns CDR1 MDHEN and CDR2 SYDVKM. V was trimmed by 0 bases and J by 5 bases, leaving 7 bases between them. The DNA of the CDR3 is TGTGCCAGCAGTTTATGGGGGCGGACTGAAGCTTTCTTT. This codes for CASSLWGRTEAFF.

This clone was found once. This chain links TRBV7-6 with TRBJ2-3; maybe TRBD2 (5 bases). The CDR3 loop spans 15 amino acids. V lost 5 bases and J 2 bases, leaving 14 bases between the germline ends. The germline CDR1 and CDR2 sequences are SGHVS and FNYEAQ. The CDR3 protein is CASSPAQRSTDTQYF. The CDR3 DNA reads TGTGCCAGCAGCCCTGCCCAGCGGTCCACAGATACGCAGTATTTT. The complete variable domain, with remaining parts taken from reference TRBV7-6 and TRBJ2-3, reads GAGVSQSPRYKVTKRGQDVALRCDPISGHVSLYWYRQALGQGPEFLTYFNYEAQQDKSGLPNDRFSAERPEGSISTLTIQRTEQRDSAMYRCASSPAQRSTDTQYFGPGTRLTVL.

The CDR3 reads CASSFGTGTGKLFF. The CDR3 DNA reads TGCGCCAGCAGCTTTGGGACAGGGACGGGAAAACTGTTTTTT. The rearrangement joins TRBV5-1 to TRBJ1-4; TRBD1 aligns across 9 bases. V was pared by 2 bases and J by 10 bases, with 6 bases of the junction left unmatched. The CDR3 is 14 residues long. CDR1 and CDR2 (germline): SGHRS, YFSETQ.

The CDR3, as DNA: TGTGCCAGCAGAGACTGGTGGGGCACAGATACGCAGTATTTT. Translation: CASRDWWGTDTQYF. J is TRBJ2-3 and V is TRBV2; D gene unclear. Germline V lookup: CDR1 SNHLY, CDR2 FYNNEI. Between the trimmed V and J ends, which lost 6 bases and 1 base, there was a span of 11 bases. This CDR3 spans 14 amino acids.

Points on this clone: Relative to the germline gene, one junction end is altered; a read error may explain this. Other nucleotide sequences from this sample produce the same CDR3. The chain links TRBV5-1 to TRBJ2-2; TRBD1 aligns across 9 bases. The CDR3 has 15 amino acids. Germline V gene lookup returns CDR1 SGHRS and CDR2 YFSETQ. The CDR3 protein is CASTDRGSNTGELFF. The DNA for the CDR3 is TGCGCCAGCACGGACAGGGGATCGAACACCGGGGAGTTGTTTTTT.

The chain uses TRBV28 and TRBJ2-1, with TRBD2 matching over 9 bases. From germline, CDR1 is MDHEN and CDR2 SYDVKM. Trimming cost V 6 bases and J 7 bases; bases outside gene matches: 7. There are 14 residues in the CDR3. The chain's CDR3 is CASSRAGGGNEQFF. The CDR3 region has the DNA TGTGCCAGCAGCAGAGCGGGAGGTGGAAATGAGCAGTTCTTC.

The chain links TRBV4-1 to TRBJ1-1; no clear D. The CDR3 is 17 residues long. V shed 0 bases and J shed 0 bases, with 14 bases lying between them. CDR1 is MGHRA and CDR2 is YSYEKL in the germline V gene. The CDR3 sequence: CASSQDKRGLVNTEAFF. In nucleotides, the CDR3 is TGCGCCAGCAGCCAAGATAAGCGGGGATTAGTGAACACTGAAGCTTTCTTT.

This clone has a single count. This chain joins TRBV5-6 and TRBJ2-3; 7 nucleotides match TRBD1. This CDR3 is 15 amino acids long. CDR1 and CDR2 from the germline V gene are SGHDT and YYEEEE. J gave up 4 bases and V 0 bases, and 5 bases lay outside the gene matches. Written as DNA, the CDR3 is TGTGCCAGCAGCTTGGGGACAGGTGGGCCAGATACGCAGTATTTT. Its protein product is CASSLGTGGPDTQYF.

The chain combines TRBV2 with TRBJ2-5; a weak D match, TRBD2 (6 bases). The CDR3 runs to 16 residues. The V gene lost 8 bases and the J gene lost 0 bases, with 19 bases spanning the gap. Germline-derived CDR1 and CDR2 are SNHLY and FYNNEI. The CDR3 sequence: CASSKTQGLYQETQYF. The CDR3 DNA is TGTGCCAGCTCTAAGACCCAGGGACTGTACCAAGAGACCCAGTACTTC.

This chain joins TRBV29-1 and TRBJ1-1; TRBD1 agrees at 11 bases. Per the germline V gene, CDR1 is SQVTM and CDR2 is ANQGSEA. This CDR3 is 13 amino acids long. Trimming at V came to 4 bases and at J to 5 bases, leaving 3 bases not matched to a gene. The CDR3 region is CSVGTGGFTEAFF. Here the CDR3 DNA reads TGCAGCGTTGGGACAGGGGGCTTTACTGAAGCTTTCTTT.